This T cell receptor (beta chain) was recorded in a study of post-analysis software for immune sequencing data. Study-level results: Several TRBV segments (TRBV5-6, TRBV5-1 and TRBV20-1 among them) occurred more frequently in patients than in controls.

The ends were cut back, 6 bases at V and 7 bases at J, with 20 bases in the middle. The CDR3 spans 14 residues. CDR1 and CDR2 from the germline V gene are DFQATT and SNEGSKA (reference sequence). Concerning this clonotype: Its target is not known.

The TCR beta cDNA libraries carried unique molecular identifiers. One entry per CDR3 protein, called by TCRdb with MiXCR from the PCR reads. The sample has roughly 800,000 distinct CDR3 sequences, just under 30% seen once. The sequence was obtained from a girl under 18 with multiple sclerosis. The sample taken for sequencing was blood. V is TRBV20-1 and J is TRBJ2-3; D ambiguous. CDR3 in amino acids: CSARAPVRVNTQYF. For the CDR3, the DNA is TGCAGTGCCCGGGCCCCCGTAAGAGTAAATACGCAGTATTTT.